This T cell receptor beta chain was retrieved from a study of human T cells and chemical hapten exposure. About the study: Small discrepancies in pooled library volume mainly accounted for the varying TCR yields per sample.

Someone pulled total RNA out of unfractionated whole blood. This clonotype was detected many times. Its antigen is unknown. TCRdb independently ran MiXCR on the 5' RACE reads; one entry per CDR3 protein. Of 110,000 or so distinct CDR3 sequences listed, around a fifth were seen once; the top ten hold about 3%. Overall study findings and caveats: With DPC sensitization, TCRs exceeding 1 in 1000 frequency showed no change.

The origin of this receptor is a human donor in good health.

CDR3 protein: CASSWDRNTEAFF. CDR3 DNA: TGCGCCAGCAGCTGGGACAGAAACACTGAAGCTTTCTTT. The genes are TRBV5-1 and TRBJ1-1, with 7 bases identical to TRBD1. Trimming cost V 3 bases and J 2 bases; bases outside gene matches: 1. Germline V gene sequence: CDR1 SGHRS, CDR2 YFSETQ. CDR3 length: 13 amino acids.